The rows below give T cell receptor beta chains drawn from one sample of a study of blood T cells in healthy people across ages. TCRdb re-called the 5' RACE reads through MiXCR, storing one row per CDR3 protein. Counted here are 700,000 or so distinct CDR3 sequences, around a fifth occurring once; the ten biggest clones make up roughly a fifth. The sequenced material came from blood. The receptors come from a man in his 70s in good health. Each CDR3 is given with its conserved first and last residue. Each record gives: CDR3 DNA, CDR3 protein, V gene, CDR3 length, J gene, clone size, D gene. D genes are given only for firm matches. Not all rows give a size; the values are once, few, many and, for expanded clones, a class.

DNA: TGTGCCAGCACCCGGGGGGACACAGATACGCAGTATTTT
CDR3: CASTRGDTDTQYF
V: TRBV27
length: 13
J: TRBJ2-3
size: few
D: TRBD2

DNA: TGTGCCAGCAGCAGAAGGACAGGTGGCTTCCAAGAGACCCAGTACTTC
CDR3: CASSRRTGGFQETQYF
V: TRBV7-9
length: 16
J: TRBJ2-5
size: NA
D: TRBD1

DNA: TGTGCCACCAGCAGAGCTACAGGGGCCTCCGCCGGGGAGCTGTTTTTT
CDR3: CATSRATGASAGELFF
V: TRBV15
length: 16
J: TRBJ2-2
size: NA
D: TRBD1

DNA: TGTGCCAGCAGCTGGGGGATAGAGACCCAGTACTTC
CDR3: CASSWGIETQYF
V: TRBV7-2
length: 12
J: TRBJ2-5
size: few
D: NA

DNA: TGCAGTGCTCCTTCGACAGGCGGGGTTTACGAGCAGTACTTC
CDR3: CSAPSTGGVYEQYF
V: TRBV20-1
length: 14
J: TRBJ2-7
size: NA
D: NA

DNA: TGTGCCACCAAAACGACAGCTTTCTACCCATCTAACTATGGCTACACCTTC
CDR3: CATKTTAFYPSNYGYTF
V: TRBV6-1
length: 17
J: TRBJ1-2
size: NA
D: NA

DNA: TGTGCCACCAGTGATTCTAAGAACAATGAGCAGTTCTTC
CDR3: CATSDSKNNEQFF
V: TRBV24-1
length: 13
J: TRBJ2-1
size: few
D: NA

DNA: TGTGCCAGCAGCTCGGGACTAGCGGCAAACATTCAGTACTTC
CDR3: CASSSGLAANIQYF
V: TRBV7-2
length: 14
J: TRBJ2-4
size: NA
D: TRBD2

DNA: TGTGCCAGCAGCCAATGGTCCACAGATACGCAGTATTTT
CDR3: CASSQWSTDTQYF
V: TRBV14
length: 13
J: TRBJ2-3
size: many
D: NA

DNA: TGTGCCAGCAGTACAGGGGACAGGCTCCGCCAAGAGACCCAGTACTTC
CDR3: CASSTGDRLRQETQYF
V: TRBV27
length: 16
J: TRBJ2-5
size: few
D: TRBD1

DNA: TGTGCCAGCAGCTCGTCTGGTTGGGGGGCAACAGATACGCAGTATTTT
CDR3: CASSSSGWGATDTQYF
V: TRBV11-2
length: 16
J: TRBJ2-3
size: NA
D: NA

DNA: TGCAGTGCTAGAGGGACCGGCGCTTACACCCAGTACTTC
CDR3: CSARGTGAYTQYF
V: TRBV20-1
length: 13
J: TRBJ2-5
size: few
D: NA

DNA: TGTGCCAGCAGCTTGGGACAGGGAGAAAGGCCGGCTAGGAAGAATGGCTACACCTTC
CDR3: CASSLGQGERPARKNGYTF
V: TRBV11-2
length: 19
J: TRBJ1-2
size: NA
D: TRBD1

DNA: TGTGCCACCGACGTGAGGGACTACCAAGAGACCCAGTACTTC
CDR3: CATDVRDYQETQYF
V: TRBV7-9
length: 14
J: TRBJ2-5
size: NA
D: NA

DNA: TGCGCCAGCAGCTTGGAAGGACAAGGGAACACTGAAGCTTTCTTT
CDR3: CASSLEGQGNTEAFF
V: TRBV5-1
length: 15
J: TRBJ1-1
size: NA
D: NA

DNA: TGTGCCAGCAGCCCACAGGGACGCACCGGGGAGCTGTTTTTT
CDR3: CASSPQGRTGELFF
V: TRBV5-5
length: 14
J: TRBJ2-2
size: few
D: NA

DNA: TGCGCCAGCAGCTCACAGGGTTATTTCCAAGAGACCCAGTACTTC
CDR3: CASSSQGYFQETQYF
V: TRBV5-1
length: 15
J: TRBJ2-5
size: NA
D: NA

DNA: TGCAGTGCTAGCGGCAGCGGGGGGCAAGAGACCCAGTACTTC
CDR3: CSASGSGGQETQYF
V: TRBV20-1
length: 14
J: TRBJ2-5
size: NA
D: TRBD2

DNA: TGTGCCAGCAGCGCGACTTTAGCGGCGGGGTTTAATGAGCAGTTCTTC
CDR3: CASSATLAAGFNEQFF
V: TRBV5-5
length: 16
J: TRBJ2-1
size: NA
D: NA

DNA: TGCAGTGCGTCCCGGCAAGAGACCCAGTACTTC
CDR3: CSASRQETQYF
V: TRBV20-1
length: 11
J: TRBJ2-5
size: NA
D: NA

DNA: TGCAGCGTTGGCCAGGGAGGTCAAGAGACCCAGTACTTC
CDR3: CSVGQGGQETQYF
V: TRBV29-1
length: 13
J: TRBJ2-5
size: once
D: NA

DNA: TGTGCCAGCAGTTACTCGGGACAGTCTGGAAACACCATATATTTT
CDR3: CASSYSGQSGNTIYF
V: TRBV6-5
length: 15
J: TRBJ1-3
size: many
D: TRBD1

DNA: TGCAGCGTTTACGCCGGACAGAAGAACTATGGCTACACCTTC
CDR3: CSVYAGQKNYGYTF
V: TRBV29-1
length: 14
J: TRBJ1-2
size: many
D: NA

DNA: TGTGCCAGCAGCCAAGCCGACAGGGCTTATTACTCCTACAATGAGCAGTTCTTC
CDR3: CASSQADRAYYSYNEQFF
V: TRBV3-1
length: 18
J: TRBJ2-1
size: few
D: TRBD1

DNA: TGTGCCAGCAGTCGGGCTTTAAGCACAGATACGCAGTATTTT
CDR3: CASSRALSTDTQYF
V: TRBV27
length: 14
J: TRBJ2-3
size: NA
D: NA

DNA: TGTGCCAGCAGCTTCGCAGTTAGATACTCTGGGGCCAACGTCCTGACTTTC
CDR3: CASSFAVRYSGANVLTF
V: TRBV7-2
length: 17
J: TRBJ2-6
size: NA
D: NA

DNA: TGCGCCAGCAGTGGAGCCGGGACCTACAATGAGCAGTTCTTC
CDR3: CASSGAGTYNEQFF
V: TRBV10-2
length: 14
J: TRBJ2-1
size: few
D: NA

DNA: TGTGCCACCAGCAGACTGAGCGGCCCAGATACGCAGTATTTT
CDR3: CATSRLSGPDTQYF
V: TRBV15
length: 14
J: TRBJ2-3
size: NA
D: NA

DNA: TGCGCCAGCAGTGAGAATCAATGGGAGCTGTTTTTT
CDR3: CASSENQWELFF
V: TRBV10-1
length: 12
J: TRBJ2-2
size: few
D: NA

DNA: TGCAGTGCTAGGTCTGGGGGGGGCTACACCTTC
CDR3: CSARSGGGYTF
V: TRBV20-1
length: 11
J: TRBJ1-2
size: many
D: NA

DNA: TGCGCCAGCAGCCATGACACGACTAACTATGGCTACACCTTC
CDR3: CASSHDTTNYGYTF
V: TRBV4-1
length: 14
J: TRBJ1-2
size: few
D: NA

DNA: TGTGCCAGCACCTTGTCGGGGTCTGGAAACACCATATATTTT
CDR3: CASTLSGSGNTIYF
V: TRBV12-3/TRBV12-4
length: 14
J: TRBJ1-3
size: NA
D: NA

DNA: TGTGCCACCAGTGACTCTAGCGGGGGGAAATTAGGCACAGATACGCAGTATTTT
CDR3: CATSDSSGGKLGTDTQYF
V: TRBV24-1
length: 18
J: TRBJ2-3
size: many
D: TRBD2